A single sample is the source of the 32 T cell receptor beta chains below, sequenced in a study of cytomegalovirus exposure and HLA in healthy donors. The PCR ran on 60 Vbeta and 13 Jbeta primers. Sequencing used immunoSEQ multiplex PCR; TCRdb keeps in-frame clones, though not all of them. The sample lists around 250,000 clones, 85% to 95% occurring once. Sequencing was done on a sample of PBMCs. The receptor set was obtained from a girl aged 2 to 10 in good health and CMV-seronegative.

V and J are TRBV7-8 and TRBJ1-5, with TRBD1 matching over 11 bases. From germline, CDR1 is SGHVS and CDR2 FQNEAQ. This CDR3 is 15 amino acids long. Unmatched junction bases numbered 6, after V lost 5 bases and J lost 6 bases. CDR3 in amino acids: CASSEDRGLVQPQHF. Here the CDR3 DNA reads TGTGCCAGCAGCGAGGACAGGGGGCTTGTTCAGCCCCAGCATTTT. The full variable domain, completed using reference TRBV7-8 and TRBJ1-5, is GAGVSQSPRYKVAKRGQDVALRCDPISGHVSLFWYQQALGQGPEFLTYFQNEAQLDKSGLPSDRFFAERPEGSVSTLKIQRTQQEDSAVYLCASSEDRGLVQPQHFGDGTRLSIL.

The count of this clone is one. The CDR3 reads CASSLVVAGAETQYF. For the CDR3, the DNA is TGTGCCAGCAGCTTAGTGGTAGCGGGAGCAGAGACCCAGTACTTC. The chain recombines TRBV7-2 with TRBJ2-5; the match to TRBD2 covers 9 bases. The V and J ends lost 1 base and 4 bases, in that order; junction bases with no gene match: 4. The CDR3 extends over 15 amino acids. The germline V gene has CDR1 SGHTA and CDR2 FQGNSA.

The rearrangement uses TRBV5-1 and TRBJ1-4; no reliable D call. CDR3 length equals 15 residues. Trimming took off 4 bases at V and 4 bases at J, with 14 bases between the two ends. The germline CDR1 and CDR2 sequences are SGHRS and YFSETQ. CDR3 loop: CASSEGPAVNEKLFF. CDR3 nucleotide sequence: TGCGCCAGCAGCGAGGGCCCGGCCGTTAATGAAAAACTGTTTTTT.

The gene calls are TRBV14 and TRBJ2-7, with TRBD1 matching 7 bases. This CDR3 spans 15 amino acids. The trim removed 2 bases at V and 4 bases at J, leaving 8 bases unmatched. CDR1 is SGHDN, CDR2 FVKESK, per germline. CDR3 in amino acids: CASSQMRQGRYEQYF. Here the CDR3 DNA reads TGTGCCAGCAGCCAAATGAGACAGGGTCGATACGAGCAGTACTTC. Together with reference TRBV14 and TRBJ2-7, the CDR3 gives the full variable domain: EAGVTQFPSHSVIEKGQTVTLRCDPISGHDNLYWYRRVMGKEIKFLLHFVKESKQDESGMPNNRFLAERTGGTYSTLKVQPAELEDSGVYFCASSQMRQGRYEQYFGPGTRLTVT.

This rearrangement joins TRBV5-6 to TRBJ2-1; TRBD2 agrees at 8 bases. CDR1 and CDR2 from the germline V gene are SGHDT and YYEEEE. The trim removed 1 base at V and 7 bases at J, leaving 10 bases unmatched. The CDR3 loop spans 16 amino acids. As DNA, the CDR3 is TGTGCCAGCAGCTTGCAGCCAGCGGGAGTAAAAAATGAGCAGTTCTTC. Amino acids: CASSLQPAGVKNEQFF.

The V call is TRBV6-1, the J call TRBJ2-3, with D maybe TRBD1 (6 bases). V lost 5 bases and J lost 5, with 17 bases in between. Germline-derived CDR1 and CDR2 are MNHNS and SASEGT. This CDR3 is 15 amino acids long. For the CDR3, the DNA is TGTGCCAGCAGTCCCAAAACAGGGTCCGGAGATACGCAGTATTTT. It encodes CASSPKTGSGDTQYF.

The chain combines TRBV28 with TRBJ2-6; 7 nucleotides align to TRBD1. V shed 3 bases, J shed 4 bases, and the junction held 12 bases outside the gene matches. The germline CDR1 and CDR2 sequences are MDHEN and SYDVKM. The CDR3 is 18 amino acids. In nucleotides, the CDR3 is TGTGCCAGCAGTTTGGGTACAGGGGAAGAGCTCGGGGCCAACGTCCTGACTTTC. Encoded protein: CASSLGTGEELGANVLTF.

This rearrangement joins TRBV6-1 to TRBJ2-1; D not resolved. The CDR3 sequence is 15 residues long. Trimming pared 1 base from V and 8 bases from J, leaving 15 bases between. The germline V gene encodes CDR1 MNHNS and CDR2 SASEGT. The CDR3 DNA is TGTGCCAGCAGTGAAGAGGTCGCGCACGGAGATGAGCAGTTCTTC. Translated: CASSEEVAHGDEQFF.

DNA for the CDR3: TGTGCCAGCAGCAAACAGGGGGCGGCCTACGAGCAGTACTTC. Translated: CASSKQGAAYEQYF. The chain is built from TRBV7-9 and TRBJ2-7; 9 bases align to TRBD1. This CDR3 is 14 amino acids long. The germline V gene encodes CDR1 SEHNR and CDR2 FQNEAQ (reference sequence). With 5 bases clipped from V and 2 bases from J, the junction kept 4 bases outside the gene matches.

This chain uses TRBV13 with TRBJ2-5; 7 nucleotides line up with TRBD2. This CDR3 region has 14 residues. CDR1 is PRHDT and CDR2 is FYEKMQ in the germline V gene (reference sequence). Germline trimming cut 0 bases from V and 5 bases from J; bases unmatched to any gene: 3. The CDR3 sequence: CASSLGGGWETQYF. As DNA, the CDR3 is TGTGCCAGCAGCTTAGGGGGGGGGTGGGAGACCCAGTACTTC.

The chain combines TRBV5-1 with TRBJ2-2, with unresolved D. Trimming removed 4 bases from V and 5 bases from J, with 9 bases in between. This CDR3 is built from 13 residues. Germline CDR1 is SGHRS and CDR2 is YFSETQ. The CDR3 loop is CASSDGFTGELFF. CDR3 in DNA: TGCGCCAGCAGCGACGGGTTTACCGGGGAGCTGTTTTTT.

The chain has TRBV7-9 and TRBJ1-1, with a weak D call TRBD1 (6 bases). The V end was cut by 2 bases, the J end by 5 bases, with 15 bases between. Germline CDR1 and CDR2: SEHNR and FQNEAQ (reference sequence). This CDR3 contains 15 residues. CDR3 DNA sequence: TGTGCCAGCAGCTTAAGTACAGGGCATATAACTGAAGCTTTCTTT. Encoded protein: CASSLSTGHITEAFF.

The rearrangement joins TRBV5-1 to TRBJ2-3, with D hard to call. Trimming removed 3 bases from V and 4 bases from J, with 9 bases in between. Germline V gene sequence: CDR1 SGHRS, CDR2 YFSETQ. This CDR3 comprises 13 residues. The CDR3 bases are TGCGCCAGCAGCTCGATCGGTCCAGATACGCAGTATTTT. Protein sequence: CASSSIGPDTQYF.

In DNA, the CDR3 is TGTGCCACCCCGACCGGGACAGCCTCCAATGAGCAGTTCTTC. Amino acids: CATPTGTASNEQFF. This sequence joins TRBV2 and TRBJ2-1, with 7 bases matching TRBD1. V was clipped by 10 bases and J by 6 bases; unmatched bases: 12. Looked up from germline, CDR1 is SNHLY and CDR2 is FYNNEI. The CDR3 loop spans 14 amino acids.

V usage is TRBV4-2 and J usage is TRBJ1-4; 8 nucleotides match TRBD1. The CDR3 spans 17 residues. The germline V gene has CDR1 LGHNA and CDR2 YNFKEQ. Unmatched junction bases numbered 9, after V lost 0 bases and J lost 6 bases. CDR3 nucleotide sequence: TGTGCCAGCAGCCAAGATGCCCCGACAGGGGCTTATGAAAAACTGTTTTTT. Translated: CASSQDAPTGAYEKLFF.

The chain carries TRBV6-5 and TRBJ2-1, with 9 bases aligning to TRBD2. The germline gives CDR1 MNHEY, CDR2 SVGAGI. V trimming: 0 bases; J trimming: 7 bases; junction bases outside the gene matches: 7. This CDR3 has 16 amino acids. The CDR3 bases are TGTGCCAGCAGTTACTCGCGGGCTAGCGGGACGAATGAGCAGTTCTTC. This encodes CASSYSRASGTNEQFF.

This rearrangement joins TRBV28 to TRBJ2-2, with TRBD1 matching 8 bases. With V trimmed by 8 bases and J by 6 bases, 11 bases remained unmatched. The CDR3 totals 15 residues. Germline loops: CDR1 MDHEN, CDR2 SYDVKM. CDR3 protein: CASLFGQGGSGELFF. The CDR3 DNA follows: TGTGCCAGCCTATTCGGACAGGGTGGCTCCGGGGAGCTGTTTTTT.

The sample holds a few counts of this clone. The junction shows a germline mismatch at one end, possibly a read error. This rearrangement joins TRBV28 to TRBJ2-4, with 9 bases aligning to TRBD2. Per germline, CDR1 MDHEN and CDR2 SYDVKM. The CDR3 extends over 12 amino acids. The CDR3 sequence is CASSPIAGVGHF. The CDR3, as DNA: TGTGCCAGCAGCCCAATAGCGGGAGTCGGGCACTTC.

V usage is TRBV27 and J usage is TRBJ1-5, with 7 positions matching TRBD1. Germline values: CDR1 MNHEY, CDR2 SMNVEV (reference sequence). CDR3 length: 17 residues. V dropped 5 bases and J dropped 0; count of bases not matched to a gene: 10. The CDR3 sequence is CASSEGTVGLSNQPQHF. The CDR3 coding sequence is TGTGCCAGCAGTGAAGGGACAGTGGGCCTTAGCAATCAGCCCCAGCATTTT.

The chain combines TRBV9 with TRBJ1-1; maybe TRBD1 (5 bases). V gave up 0 bases and J gave up 3 bases, with 12 bases separating them. The CDR3 totals 15 residues. Germline values: CDR1 SGDLS, CDR2 YYNGEE. CDR3 sequence: CASSVVPGLDTEAFF. CDR3 coding DNA: TGTGCCAGCAGCGTAGTACCAGGGCTGGACACTGAAGCTTTCTTT.

The chain employs TRBV19 and TRBJ2-7; D is possibly TRBD2 (6 bases). Germline V gene data show CDR1 as LNHDA and CDR2 as SQIVND (reference sequence). Trimming took 5 bases from V and 2 from J, leaving 16 bases between them. The CDR3 consists of 15 residues. The CDR3 DNA reads as TGTGCCAGTAGTGCTCCGGGACTGGGGACCTACGAGCAGTACTTC. The encoded protein is CASSAPGLGTYEQYF.

This sequence joins TRBV28 and TRBJ2-7; 10 positions agree with TRBD1. The CDR3 spans 16 residues. Germline trimming cut 6 bases from V and 0 bases from J; bases unmatched to any gene: 8. Germline lookup yields CDR1 MDHEN and CDR2 SYDVKM. CDR3 bases: TGTGCCAGCAGGGGGTCGGGACAGGGGAACTCCTACGAGCAGTACTTC. Encoded protein: CASRGSGQGNSYEQYF. The full variable domain, its missing parts supplied by reference TRBV28 and TRBJ2-7, is DVKVTQSSRYLVKRTGEKVFLECVQDMDHENMFWYRQDPGLGLRLIYFSYDVKMKEKGDIPEGYSVSREKKERFSLILESASTNQTSMYLCASRGSGQGNSYEQYFGPGTRLTVT.

This clone occurred once. The chain combines TRBV6-1 with TRBJ1-4; D is ambiguous. CDR1 and CDR2 (germline): MNHNS, SASEGT. V shed 4 bases and J shed 2 bases, with 11 bases lying between them. The CDR3 contains 15 residues. DNA for the CDR3: TGTGCCAGCAGTGGACGCGGGCAGACTAATGAAAAACTGTTTTTT. Translation gives CASSGRGQTNEKLFF.

The CDR3 sequence: CASSPTLAGGSNEQFF. CDR3 coding DNA: TGTGCCAGCAGCCCGACTTTAGCGGGAGGATCCAATGAGCAGTTCTTC. The V gene is TRBV5-4, the J gene TRBJ2-1; TRBD2 aligns across 10 bases. The germline CDR1 and CDR2 sequences are SGHNT and YYREEE (reference sequence). With V trimmed by 4 bases and J by 6 bases, 10 bases remained unmatched. The CDR3 runs to 16 residues.

This chain uses TRBV12-5 with TRBJ2-5; 9 bases line up with TRBD1. The trim removed 5 bases at V and 1 base at J, leaving 14 bases unmatched. The V gene's germline CDR1 is LGHNT and CDR2 FRNRAP. The CDR3 is 18 amino acids. The CDR3 coding sequence is TGTGCTAGTGGTATCCCCCGGGACAGGGTTGTAGCCCAAGAGACCCAGTACTTC. This encodes CASGIPRDRVVAQETQYF.

This clone occurred once. V is TRBV6-5 and J is TRBJ2-5; perhaps TRBD2 as D (6 bases). The closer fit of TRBJ2-7 to the DNA end suggests the J call may be wrong. The germline V gene encodes CDR1 MNHEY and CDR2 SVGAGI. CDR3 length: 15 residues. CDR3 amino acids: CASSYRGRSSYEQYF. The CDR3 DNA reads as TGTGCCAGCAGTTACCGAGGGAGGAGCTCCTACGAGCAGTACTTC.

The J gene is TRBJ2-7, the V gene TRBV10-1; TRBD1 matches at 8 bases. Germline values: CDR1 WNHNN, CDR2 SYGVQD (reference sequence). J was trimmed by 6 bases and V by 5 bases; bases with no gene match: 0. This CDR3 has 11 residues. This CDR3 is CASSTGGEQYF. In DNA form, the CDR3 reads TGCGCCAGCAGTACAGGGGGCGAGCAGTACTTC.

CDR3 region: CASSPLLPDIRGAGSNEKLFF. CDR3 coding DNA: TGTGCCAGCAGCCCACTACTTCCGGATATCAGGGGAGCAGGGTCTAATGAAAAACTGTTTTTT. The gene calls are TRBV16 and TRBJ1-4, with D tentatively TRBD1 (6 bases). CDR3 length: 21 amino acids. The V end was cut by 4 bases, the J end by 3 bases, with 30 bases between. In germline, CDR1 is KGHSY, CDR2 FQNENV.

The rearrangement links TRBV7-6 to TRBJ1-6; weak D call: TRBD1 (5 bases). The V end was cut by 1 base, the J end by 4 bases, with 11 bases between. The CDR3 is 16 amino acids. Germline lookup yields CDR1 SGHVS and CDR2 FNYEAQ. CDR3 DNA sequence: TGTGCCAGCAGCTTAGATGGGGGGAGGTATAATTCACCCCTCCACTTT. Residues: CASSLDGGRYNSPLHF.

The chain joins TRBV7-9 to TRBJ2-5, with D maybe TRBD2 (5 bases). Trimming left V 5 bases short and J 7 bases short, with 14 bases between. CDR1 and CDR2 from the germline V gene are SEHNR and FQNEAQ (reference sequence). This CDR3 has 13 residues. The DNA for the CDR3 is TGTGCCAGCAGCGTGGAGGCCTCGGGGACCCAGTACTTC. Translation gives CASSVEASGTQYF. Complete variable domain (other parts from reference TRBV7-9 and TRBJ2-5): DTGVSQNPRHKITKRGQNVTFRCDPISEHNRLYWYRQTLGQGPEFLTYFQNEAQLEKSRLLSDRFSAERPKGSFSTLEIQRTEQGDSAMYLCASSVEASGTQYFGPGTRLLVL.

The chain has TRBV6-5 and TRBJ2-1; maybe TRBD2 (6 bases). This CDR3 spans 14 amino acids. The ends were cut back, 6 bases at V and 15 bases at J, with 24 bases in the middle. From germline, CDR1 is MNHEY and CDR2 SVGAGI. CDR3 loop: CASSSRPGTLMPFF. CDR3 sequence (DNA): TGTGCCAGCAGCTCACGACCCGGGACTTTGATGCCGTTCTTC.

The gene calls are TRBV28 and TRBJ1-6, with 9 bases that match TRBD1. Germline lookup yields CDR1 MDHEN and CDR2 SYDVKM. The CDR3 consists of 15 residues. V shed 3 bases, J shed 11 bases, and the junction held 8 bases outside the gene matches. DNA for the CDR3: TGTGCCAGCAGTTTGGGGGACAGGGTTGGTCCACCCCTCCACTTT. This codes for CASSLGDRVGPPLHF. Full variable domain (outside the CDR3, taken from reference TRBV28 and TRBJ1-6): DVKVTQSSRYLVKRTGEKVFLECVQDMDHENMFWYRQDPGLGLRLIYFSYDVKMKEKGDIPEGYSVSREKKERFSLILESASTNQTSMYLCASSLGDRVGPPLHFGNGTRLTVT.